This T cell receptor beta chain was sequenced in a study of cytomegalovirus exposure and HLA in healthy donors. Study details: Later, an analysis reported that the 110 or so validation repertoires had used the same platform as the roughly 700 first-cohort repertoires. Whole-study results and caveats: Cytomegalovirus-associated TCR beta chains were listed, numbering 164. Published work reported that the classifier diagnosed cytomegalovirus status with high specificity and sensitivity.

Concerning this clone: Its specificity is unknown.

Sequencing used immunoSEQ multiplex PCR; TCRdb keeps in-frame clones, though not all of them. The sample has roughly 350,000 clones; roughly 90% are singletons. Germline values: CDR1 SGHAT, CDR2 FQNNGV. Trimming left V 1 base short and J 6 bases short, with 9 bases between. The CDR3 runs 14 residues. The sequence was collected from a young woman in good health and CMV-seronegative. Material: PBMCs. The chain recombines TRBV11-2 with TRBJ2-2, with TRBD2 as a possible D gene (6 bases). The CDR3 protein is CASSLATSPGELFF. CDR3 nucleotide sequence: TGTGCCAGCAGCTTAGCGACTAGTCCCGGGGAGCTGTTTTTT.